This T cell receptor beta chain was identified during a study of CD8 T cells in ankylosing spondylitis. Study conclusions and caveats: Typical of ankylosing spondylitis blood, it appeared, was a TCR beta motif of eight highly homologous variants. It was reported that disease-linked clones were significantly enriched in matched ankylosing spondylitis synovial fluid.

CDR1 and CDR2 from the germline V gene are ENHRY and SYGVKD. Trimming took 1 base from V and 1 from J, leaving 14 bases between them. The CDR3 has 16 amino acids. For TCR beta, libraries came from quantitative 5'-RACE with molecular barcodes. TCRdb reprocessed the 5' RACE reads via MiXCR and lists one record per CDR3 protein. The data contain some 840,000 distinct CDR3 sequences, roughly 12% of them seen just once; the ten biggest clones take up approximately 0.5%. There are a few counts of this clonotype. Its specificity is not known. This rearrangement joins TRBV10-3 to TRBJ2-7; D is unresolved. Sequenced: blood, either unsorted or a sorted T cell fraction (not recorded which). The TCR comes from a male donor with ankylosing spondylitis. CDR3 in DNA: TGTGCCATCAGTGAGTATAAGGACGGATCATCCTACGAGCAGTACTTC. It specifies CAISEYKDGSSYEQYF.